Below are 25 T cell receptor beta chains sequenced from a single sample in a study of T cell responses to AZD1222 COVID-19 vaccine. Libraries were prepared by immunoSEQ multiplex PCR; TCRdb keeps only in-frame clonotypes and omits some of them. The table includes fewer than 150,000 clones, about nine tenths detected once. The sample consisted of peripheral blood, taken on day 0 of AZD1222 vaccination. These receptor sequences come from an adult in good health.

About this clone: At one end the junction does not follow the germline gene, possibly because of a read error. This chain links TRBV3-1 (or the pseudogene TRBV3-2) with TRBJ2-3; TRBD2 matches 7 bases. This CDR3 is 15 amino acids long. Germline lookup yields CDR1 LGHDT and CDR2 YNNKEL (reference sequence). CDR3 sequence reads: CASSQGRAWGGTQYF. CDR3 sequence (DNA): TGTGCCAGCAGTCAAGGTCGGGCATGGGGGGGTACGCAGTATTTT.

This clone was counted a few times. The chain combines TRBV27 with TRBJ2-2; possible D gene TRBD1, 6 bases. This CDR3 is 14 amino acids long. Per the germline V gene, CDR1 is MNHEY and CDR2 is SMNVEV (reference sequence). Between the trimmed V and J ends, which lost 4 bases and 5 bases, there was a span of 11 bases. The CDR3 spells CASSSTGFTGELFF. The CDR3 DNA sequence: TGTGCCAGCAGTTCAACAGGGTTTACCGGGGAGCTGTTTTTT.

This chain links TRBV7-9 with TRBJ1-2; weak D call: TRBD1 (6 bases). V dropped 8 bases and J dropped 2 bases, with 21 bases sitting between them. In germline, CDR1 is SEHNR, CDR2 FQNEAQ (reference sequence). The CDR3 totals 16 residues. The CDR3 reads CASAAPLTGVNYGYTF. CDR3 DNA sequence: TGTGCCAGCGCAGCCCCTCTGACAGGAGTAAACTATGGCTACACCTTC.

This rearrangement joins TRBV7-9 to TRBJ2-3, with 7 nucleotides matching TRBD1. CDR3 length equals 17 residues. V dropped 8 bases and J dropped 1; count of bases not matched to a gene: 15. From germline, CDR1 is SEHNR and CDR2 FQNEAQ (reference sequence). CDR3: CASGRRTGAVGTDTQYF. CDR3 DNA sequence: TGTGCCAGCGGACGACGCACAGGGGCCGTCGGCACAGATACGCAGTATTTT.

The chain recombines TRBV21-1 with TRBJ2-5; the D segment call TRBD1 is taken from the table without a DNA check. TRBV21-1 constitutes a pseudogene. The CDR3 is 17 residues long. CDR3 loop: CASSKAPRQGDQETQYF. The CDR3 coding sequence is TGTGCCAGCAGCAAAGCGCCCAGACAGGGCGATCAAGAGACCCAGTACTTC.

The chain couples TRBV29-1 to TRBJ2-1; 8 bases match TRBD2. V lost 5 bases to trimming and J lost 10 bases; unmatched junction nucleotides: 4. CDR1 SQVTM and CDR2 ANQGSEA come from the germline V gene. The CDR3 runs to 11 residues. The CDR3 sequence: CSVSGLAEQFF. The CDR3 bases are TGCAGCGTTTCAGGACTAGCCGAGCAGTTCTTC.

The CDR3 protein is CASSESAEIMNTEAFF. The CDR3 coding sequence is TGCGCCAGCAGTGAGTCAGCTGAGATAATGAACACTGAAGCTTTCTTT. The rearrangement joins TRBV10-1 to TRBJ1-1, with unresolved D. Germline CDR1 and CDR2: WNHNN and SYGVQD (reference sequence). This CDR3 has 16 amino acids. V lost 0 bases to trimming and J lost 0 bases, with 11 bases between them.

This clone occurred a few times. The chain joins TRBV2 to TRBJ1-5; possible D gene TRBD1, 6 bases. CDR1 is SNHLY, CDR2 FYNNEI, per germline. The CDR3 totals 12 residues. As DNA, the CDR3 is TGTGCAAGCGGACAGTCCAATCAGCCCCAGCATTTT. Protein product: CASGQSNQPQHF.

This clone was seen a handful of times. J is TRBJ2-5 and V is TRBV5-6, with a weak D call TRBD1 (6 bases). The CDR3 sequence is 14 residues long. Germline V CDR1 and CDR2: SGHDT, YYEEEE. V was pared by 2 bases and J by 5 bases, with 13 bases between. CDR3 DNA: TGTGCCAGCAGCTTATCAGGGGATAGGGAGACCCAGTACTTC. Translation: CASSLSGDRETQYF.

This chain links TRBV6-5 with TRBJ1-3; D might be TRBD1 (6 bases). Germline CDR1 and CDR2: MNHEY and SVGAGI. With 10 bases removed from V and 6 bases from J, the gap between germline ends came to 13 bases. This CDR3 comprises 12 residues. The CDR3 DNA is TGTGCCACACGGACAGAAGTAAACACCATATATTTT. This sequence encodes CATRTEVNTIYF.

The chain carries TRBV28 and TRBJ2-7; unclear D gene. From germline, CDR1 is MDHEN and CDR2 SYDVKM. The CDR3 has 15 amino acids. V shed 5 bases and J shed 6 bases, with 20 bases lying between them. The CDR3 spells CASSPFGWELGEQYF. The CDR3 DNA reads TGTGCCAGCAGTCCCTTCGGCTGGGAATTAGGCGAGCAGTACTTC.

The V gene is TRBV28, the J gene TRBJ1-5; TRBD1 matches 9 bases. V was clipped by 6 bases and J by 3 bases; unmatched bases: 9. CDR1 and CDR2 (germline): MDHEN, SYDVKM. CDR3 length equals 16 residues. CDR3 DNA: TGTGCCAGCAGCTCAACAGGGGGCCTTGCCAATCAGCCCCAGCATTTT. It codes for CASSSTGGLANQPQHF.

This sequence joins TRBV6-5 and TRBJ2-1, with a tentative D call TRBD2 (6 bases). This CDR3 is built from 15 residues. V lost 0 bases and J lost 1, with 7 bases in between. Germline CDR1 is MNHEY and CDR2 is SVGAGI. In nucleotides, the CDR3 is TGTGCCAGCAGTTACTCGGCGGGATCCTACAATGAGCAGTTCTTC. Translation gives CASSYSAGSYNEQFF.

The rearrangement links TRBV6-4 to TRBJ1-2; no firm D call. Per the germline V gene, CDR1 is MRHNA and CDR2 is SNTAGT. The V and J ends lost 0 bases and 8 bases respectively, with 10 bases between them. CDR3 size: 13 residues. The CDR3 spells CASSDSRSGGYTF. DNA for the CDR3: TGTGCCAGCAGTGACTCGAGGAGTGGAGGCTACACCTTC.

This chain uses TRBV7-2 with TRBJ2-1, with TRBD2 identical over 8 bases. Losses at the gene ends were 3 bases for V and 15 bases for J; bases not matched to a gene: 13. The CDR3 covers 14 residues. Germline CDR1 reads SGHTA; CDR2 reads FQGNSA. CDR3 in amino acids: CASSFGGGPIPGFF. DNA of the CDR3: TGTGCCAGCAGCTTTGGCGGGGGGCCGATCCCAGGGTTCTTC.

The chain has TRBV9 and TRBJ1-2; weak D call: TRBD1 (6 bases). CDR3 size: 14 residues. The germline gives CDR1 SGDLS, CDR2 YYNGEE. V dropped 0 bases and J dropped 6 bases, with 12 bases sitting between them. The CDR3, as DNA: TGTGCCAGCAGCGTAGGTTCGGGGGCCAATGGCTACACCTTC. Amino acid sequence: CASSVGSGANGYTF. Full variable domain (remainder filled in from reference TRBV9 and TRBJ1-2): DSGVTQTPKHLITATGQRVTLRCSPRSGDLSVYWYQQSLDQGLQFLIQYYNGEERAKGNILERFSAQQFPDLHSELNLSSLELGDSALYFCASSVGSGANGYTFGSGTRLTVV.

This clone was observed once. The chain joins TRBV9 to TRBJ1-3, with 11 bases fitting TRBD1. The CDR3 has 19 residues. Per the germline V gene, CDR1 is SGDLS and CDR2 is YYNGEE. The J segment lost 1 base and the V segment lost 0 bases, leaving 9 bases of the junction unmatched. Here the CDR3 DNA reads TGTGCCAGCAGCGTAGAAGGGACAGGGGGAATAGGATCTGGAAACACCATATATTTT. The encoded protein is CASSVEGTGGIGSGNTIYF.

The chain is built from TRBV25-1 and TRBJ1-2, with a possible D match to TRBD1 (5 bases). Per the germline V gene, CDR1 is MGHDK and CDR2 is SYGVNS. This CDR3 has 14 amino acids. V lost 4 bases and J lost 8, with 17 bases in between. CDR3 sequence: CASSAPGGRRGYTF. In nucleotides, the CDR3 is TGTGCCAGCAGTGCGCCCGGGGGAAGGAGAGGCTACACCTTC.

The rearrangement joins TRBV29-1 to TRBJ1-1, with a weak D call TRBD1 (6 bases). The ends were cut back, 4 bases at V and 1 base at J, with 13 bases in the middle. This CDR3 comprises 14 residues. Germline CDR1 reads SQVTM; CDR2 reads ANQGSEA. CDR3 sequence reads: CSVAGGEGNTEAFF. The CDR3 DNA follows: TGCAGCGTTGCCGGGGGCGAGGGGAACACTGAAGCTTTCTTT.

The CDR3 coding sequence is TGTGCCAGCAGCTTGGGGACTAGCGGGAGCGCGAACACCGGGGAGCTGTTTTTT. Protein product: CASSLGTSGSANTGELFF. The chain carries TRBV5-8 and TRBJ2-2; 13 nucleotides line up with TRBD2. CDR3 length: 18 residues. The V gene's germline CDR1 is SGHTS and CDR2 YDEGEE. V was pared by 0 bases and J by 0 bases, with 2 bases of the junction left unmatched.

The chain recombines TRBV5-5 with TRBJ1-2, with 10 positions matching TRBD1. J was trimmed by 5 bases and V by 6 bases; bases with no gene match: 16. The CDR3 runs to 17 residues. Germline CDR1 SGHKS, CDR2 YYEKEE (reference sequence). CDR3 sequence reads: CASTLAPGQGFTYGYTF. The CDR3 DNA follows: TGTGCCAGCACCCTTGCACCGGGACAGGGGTTTACATATGGCTACACCTTC.

V gene TRBV28 combines with J gene TRBJ2-7; 7 nucleotides match TRBD2. The CDR3 runs to 15 residues. V lost 3 bases to trimming and J lost 3 bases; unmatched junction nucleotides: 8. Germline loops: CDR1 MDHEN, CDR2 SYDVKM. The CDR3 is CASSLELGGDYEQYF. The CDR3 bases are TGTGCCAGCAGTTTGGAATTGGGGGGGGACTACGAGCAGTACTTC.

V and J are TRBV28 and TRBJ2-3, with 9 bases aligning to TRBD1. This CDR3 spans 15 amino acids. J lost 5 bases, V lost 4 bases, and 7 bases had no gene match. Germline CDR1 MDHEN, CDR2 SYDVKM. This CDR3 reads CASSSGQGLGDTQYF. In DNA, the CDR3 is TGTGCCAGCAGTTCGGGACAGGGCCTAGGAGATACGCAGTATTTT. Combining the CDR3 with reference TRBV28 and TRBJ2-3 gives the whole variable domain DVKVTQSSRYLVKRTGEKVFLECVQDMDHENMFWYRQDPGLGLRLIYFSYDVKMKEKGDIPEGYSVSREKKERFSLILESASTNQTSMYLCASSSGQGLGDTQYFGPGTRLTVL.

On this clone: The identical CDR3 is also encoded by other nucleotide sequences in the sample. The chain has TRBV3-1 (or the pseudogene TRBV3-2) and TRBJ1-2, with 9 bases that match TRBD1. Trimming removed 1 base from V and 5 bases from J; junction bases left unmatched: 8. Per germline, CDR1 LGHDT and CDR2 YNNKEL (reference sequence). The CDR3 has 16 residues. The CDR3 DNA sequence: TGTGCCAGCAGCCAAGTGGGGACAGGGCGGGGTTATGGCTACACCTTC. It specifies CASSQVGTGRGYGYTF.

V usage is TRBV5-6 and J usage is TRBJ2-7; D might be TRBD2 (5 bases). Looked up from germline, CDR1 is SGHDT and CDR2 is YYEEEE. The CDR3 covers 15 residues. Trimming left V 3 bases short and J 4 bases short, with 17 bases between. The CDR3 DNA reads TGTGCCAGCAGCTCCTCCGATGATTCGGGATACGAGCAGTACTTC. This sequence encodes CASSSSDDSGYEQYF.